This entry is about one T cell receptor beta chain. Its antigen is unidentified. The sample comes from a study of cytomegalovirus exposure and HLA in healthy donors. Study-wide background: The study's early data release held 80 million to 95 million unique TCRs from HLA-typed donors. Findings of the study overall: Upon later analysis, TCR association rates were observed to vary by HLA locus, being highest for DRB1 and lowest for HLA-C.

The PCR contained 60 Vbeta and 13 Jbeta primers. Clones were sequenced by immunoSEQ multiplex PCR, and TCRdb holds only the in-frame ones, with some missing. The table has 180,000 or so clones, over 75% seen once. This CDR3 region has 15 residues. Germline V gene sequence: CDR1 SGHAT, CDR2 FQNNGV. V was pared by 6 bases and J by 4 bases, with 15 bases between. This TCR derives from a man between 18 and 29 years old in good health and CMV-seropositive. The sequenced sample was PBMCs. The chain links TRBV11-2 to TRBJ2-2, with D perhaps matching TRBD1 (8 bases). The CDR3 region has the DNA TGTGCCAGCAGTTCTAACAGGGGGGGCACCGGGGAGCTGTTTTTT. Its protein product is CASSSNRGGTGELFF.